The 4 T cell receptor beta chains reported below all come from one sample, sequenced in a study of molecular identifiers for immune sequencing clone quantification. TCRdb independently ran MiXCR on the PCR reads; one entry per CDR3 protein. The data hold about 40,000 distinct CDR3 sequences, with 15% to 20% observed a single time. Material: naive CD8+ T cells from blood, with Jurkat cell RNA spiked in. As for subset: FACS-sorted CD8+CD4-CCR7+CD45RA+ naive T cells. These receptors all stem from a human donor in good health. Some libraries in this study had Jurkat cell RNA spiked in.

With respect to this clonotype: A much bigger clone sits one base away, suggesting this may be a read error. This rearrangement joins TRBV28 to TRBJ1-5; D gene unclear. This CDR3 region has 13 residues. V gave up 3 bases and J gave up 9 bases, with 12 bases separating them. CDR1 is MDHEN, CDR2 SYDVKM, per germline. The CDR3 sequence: CASSLEFARPQHF. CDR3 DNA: TGTGCCAGCAGTTTGGAGTTTGCGCGGCCCCAGCATTTT.

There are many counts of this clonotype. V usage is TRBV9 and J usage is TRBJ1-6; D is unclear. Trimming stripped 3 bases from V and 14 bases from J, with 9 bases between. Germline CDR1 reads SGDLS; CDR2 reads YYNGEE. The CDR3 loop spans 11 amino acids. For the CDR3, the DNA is TGTGCCAGCAGCGGGGAAGGAGCCCTCCACTTT. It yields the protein CASSGEGALHF.

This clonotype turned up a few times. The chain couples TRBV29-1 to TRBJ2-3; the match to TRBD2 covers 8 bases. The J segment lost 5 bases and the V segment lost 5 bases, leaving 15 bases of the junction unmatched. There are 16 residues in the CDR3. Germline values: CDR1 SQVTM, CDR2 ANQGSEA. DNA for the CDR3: TGCAGCGTTTCCCAAGTAGCGGGACTCGGGAGAGATACGCAGTATTTT. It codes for CSVSQVAGLGRDTQYF.

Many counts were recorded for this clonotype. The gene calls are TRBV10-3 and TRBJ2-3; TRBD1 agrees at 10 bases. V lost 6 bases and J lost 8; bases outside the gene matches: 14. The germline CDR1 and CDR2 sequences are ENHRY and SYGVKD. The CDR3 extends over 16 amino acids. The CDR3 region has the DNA TGTGCCATCAGCACCAACCCGGGACAGGGGAGAGGTACGCAGTATTTT. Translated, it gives CAISTNPGQGRGTQYF.